This T cell receptor (beta chain) derives from a study of post-analysis software for immune sequencing data. Study-level points and caveats: Normalized Chao1 diversity in multiple sclerosis patients fell significantly below that of controls.

The library was made from cDNA and included unique molecular identifiers. TCRdb reprocessed the PCR reads via MiXCR and lists one record per CDR3 protein. The table lists about 540,000 distinct CDR3 sequences, around a third of them singletons, with around 5.9% in the top ten. This clonotype was recorded a few times. As yet, its antigen is unknown. The receptor was isolated from a girl aged 2 to 17 with multiple sclerosis. The specimen was blood.

CDR3 region: CASSPGQLNSPLHF. In DNA form, the CDR3 reads TGCGCCAGCAGCCCGGGACAGTTAAATTCACCCCTCCACTTT. The rearrangement links TRBV5-1 to TRBJ1-6; 7 bases are shared with TRBD1. Trimming removed 4 bases from V and 7 bases from J; junction bases left unmatched: 5. The CDR3 extends over 14 amino acids. Germline assignment: CDR1 SGHRS and CDR2 YFSETQ.